This TCR beta chain was obtained from a study of T cells in narcolepsy. Trimming cost V 4 bases and J 0 bases; bases outside gene matches: 4. This CDR3 has 15 residues. The V gene's germline CDR1 is SGHNT and CDR2 YYREEE (reference sequence). Only in-frame clones appear in the TCRdb table, and some are missing; sequencing was by immunoSEQ multiplex PCR. Of 26,000 or so clones listed, approximately 86% are singletons. The chain is built from TRBV5-4 and TRBJ2-3; 8 nucleotides match TRBD1. The sequence derives from a human donor with narcolepsy. Sequenced material: CD45RA- memory CD4+ T cells from PBMCs. The CDR3 DNA reads as TGTGCCAGCAGCCAGGGGACAGGTAGCACAGATACGCAGTATTTT. It specifies CASSQGTGSTDTQYF.